This T cell receptor beta chain was identified during a study of blood T cell repertoires in COVID-19. Study-wide context: Samples representing acute and convalescent COVID-19 were sourced from the United States, Italy and Spain. The analysed material was cDNA or gDNA that came from T cells, B-cell-depleted T cells, or PBMCs.

As processed by the authors: Reference gene primers were amplified, and this amplification served to estimate nucleated cell counts. Libraries were prepared by immunoSEQ multiplex PCR; TCRdb keeps only in-frame clonotypes and omits some of them. Clone size and the V and J calls come from that table; the DNA yielded D and trimming. Of 35,000 to 55,000 clones in the sample, 85% were seen once. In germline, CDR1 is LNHDA, CDR2 SQIVND (reference sequence). CDR3 length: 16 residues. J lost 3 bases, V lost 1 base, and 6 bases had no gene match. The source material was peripheral blood. The J gene is TRBJ2-1, the V gene TRBV19; 7 nucleotides agree with TRBD2. The TCR was taken from a woman aged 70 to 79 in a cohort sampled during active COVID-19. CDR3 residues: CASSIVGGWVYNEQFF. Written as DNA, the CDR3 is TGTGCCAGTAGTATAGTGGGAGGGTGGGTCTACAATGAGCAGTTCTTC.